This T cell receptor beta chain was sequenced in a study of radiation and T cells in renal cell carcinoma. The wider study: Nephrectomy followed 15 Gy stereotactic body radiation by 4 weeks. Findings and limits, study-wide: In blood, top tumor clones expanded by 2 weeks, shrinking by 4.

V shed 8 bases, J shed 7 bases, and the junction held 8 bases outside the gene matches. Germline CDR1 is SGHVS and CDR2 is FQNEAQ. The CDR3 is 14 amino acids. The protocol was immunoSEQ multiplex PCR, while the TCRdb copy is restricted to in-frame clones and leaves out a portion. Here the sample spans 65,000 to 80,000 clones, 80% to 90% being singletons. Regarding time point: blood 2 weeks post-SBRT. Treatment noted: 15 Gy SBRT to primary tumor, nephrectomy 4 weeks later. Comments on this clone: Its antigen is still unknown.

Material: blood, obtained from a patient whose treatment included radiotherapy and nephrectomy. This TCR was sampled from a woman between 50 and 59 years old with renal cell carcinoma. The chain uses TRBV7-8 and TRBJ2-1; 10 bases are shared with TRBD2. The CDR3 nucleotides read TGTGCCAGCGGCTCCACGGGACTAGCGAATGAGCAGTTCTTC. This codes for CASGSTGLANEQFF.